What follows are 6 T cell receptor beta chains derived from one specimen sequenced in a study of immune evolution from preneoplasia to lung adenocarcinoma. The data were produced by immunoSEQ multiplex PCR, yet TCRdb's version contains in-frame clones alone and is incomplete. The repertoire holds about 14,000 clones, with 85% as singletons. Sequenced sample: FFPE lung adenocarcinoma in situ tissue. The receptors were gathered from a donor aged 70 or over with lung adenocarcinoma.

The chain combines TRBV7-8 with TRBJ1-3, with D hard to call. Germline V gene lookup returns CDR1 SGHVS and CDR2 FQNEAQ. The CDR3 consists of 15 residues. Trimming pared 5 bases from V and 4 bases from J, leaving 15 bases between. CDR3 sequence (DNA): TGTGCCAGCAGCCTTCGGCTAGGGTTCGGAAACACCATATATTTT. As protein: CASSLRLGFGNTIYF.

The CDR3 here is CASRLTGSYEQYF. For the CDR3, the DNA is TGTGCCAGCAGGTTAACAGGGTCCTACGAGCAGTACTTC. The chain recombines TRBV28 with TRBJ2-7; D perhaps matches TRBD1 (6 bases). V shed 6 bases and J shed 1 base, with 10 bases lying between them. The germline CDR1 and CDR2 sequences are MDHEN and SYDVKM. The CDR3 loop spans 13 amino acids. Full variable domain (remainder filled in from reference TRBV28 and TRBJ2-7): DVKVTQSSRYLVKRTGEKVFLECVQDMDHENMFWYRQDPGLGLRLIYFSYDVKMKEKGDIPEGYSVSREKKERFSLILESASTNQTSMYLCASRLTGSYEQYFGPGTRLTVT.

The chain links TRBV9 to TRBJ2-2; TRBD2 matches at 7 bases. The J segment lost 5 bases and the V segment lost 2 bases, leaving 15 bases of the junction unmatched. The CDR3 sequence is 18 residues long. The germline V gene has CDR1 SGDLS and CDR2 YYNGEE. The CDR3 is CASSVTAGDWGTTGELFF. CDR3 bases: TGTGCCAGCAGCGTCACCGCGGGGGACTGGGGAACAACCGGGGAGCTGTTTTTT. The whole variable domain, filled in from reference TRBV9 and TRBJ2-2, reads DSGVTQTPKHLITATGQRVTLRCSPRSGDLSVYWYQQSLDQGLQFLIQYYNGEERAKGNILERFSAQQFPDLHSELNLSSLELGDSALYFCASSVTAGDWGTTGELFFGEGSRLTVL.

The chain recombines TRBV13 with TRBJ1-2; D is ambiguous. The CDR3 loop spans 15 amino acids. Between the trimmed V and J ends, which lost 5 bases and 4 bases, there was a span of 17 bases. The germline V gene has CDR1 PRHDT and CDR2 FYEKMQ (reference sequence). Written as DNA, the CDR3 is TGTGCCAGCAGCACGGGTCTGCCCGGGAGCTATGGCTACACCTTC. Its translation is CASSTGLPGSYGYTF.

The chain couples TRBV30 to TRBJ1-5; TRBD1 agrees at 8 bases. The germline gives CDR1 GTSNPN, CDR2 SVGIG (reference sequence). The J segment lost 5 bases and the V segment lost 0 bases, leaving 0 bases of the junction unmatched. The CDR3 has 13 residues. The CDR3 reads CAWSVQGDQPQHF. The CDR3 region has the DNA TGTGCCTGGAGTGTACAGGGGGATCAGCCCCAGCATTTT.

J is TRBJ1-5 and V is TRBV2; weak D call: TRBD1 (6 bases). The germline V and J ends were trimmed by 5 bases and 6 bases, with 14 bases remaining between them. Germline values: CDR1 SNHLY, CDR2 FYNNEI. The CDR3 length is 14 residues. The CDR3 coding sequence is TGTGCCAGCAGTAAGGGGGGGTATGGTCAGCCCCAGCATTTT. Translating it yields CASSKGGYGQPQHF.